This entry lists 12 T cell receptor beta chains sequenced from one sample in a study of T cell responses to AZD1222 COVID-19 vaccine. Libraries were prepared by immunoSEQ multiplex PCR; TCRdb keeps only in-frame clonotypes and omits some of them. The profile shows some 170,000 clones, more than 80% of them singletons. The source material was peripheral blood, sampled 28 days after the second dose of the MenACWY control vaccine. The receptors were gathered from an adult who received the MenACWY meningococcal vaccine as a control.

This clone showed up just once. V usage is TRBV25-1 and J usage is TRBJ2-7; TRBD2 matches at 11 bases. V dropped 8 bases and J dropped 1; count of bases not matched to a gene: 4. In germline, CDR1 is MGHDK, CDR2 SYGVNS. This CDR3 is 14 amino acids long. In DNA, the CDR3 is TGTGCCAGCCGGGGGACTAGCGGATCCTACGAGCAGTACTTC. This translates into CASRGTSGSYEQYF.

The rearrangement joins TRBV7-9 to TRBJ2-5; 7 nucleotides line up with TRBD1. After removal of 6 bases from V and 0 bases from J, the junction contained 7 bases not matched to a gene. Germline V gene sequence: CDR1 SEHNR, CDR2 FQNEAQ (reference sequence). The CDR3 length is 15 residues. The CDR3: CASRKGGQHQETQYF. CDR3 nucleotide sequence: TGTGCCAGCAGAAAAGGGGGACAGCACCAAGAGACCCAGTACTTC.

V usage is TRBV7-2 and J usage is TRBJ2-3; TRBD2 is a possible D gene (6 bases). This CDR3 contains 11 residues. Per germline, CDR1 SGHTA and CDR2 FQGNSA. Trimming shortened V by 7 bases and J by 9 bases, and 11 bases separated the two germline ends. CDR3 coding DNA: TGTGCCAGCACGACCCGGGAGACGCAGTATTTT. It translates to CASTTRETQYF.

This rearrangement joins TRBV6-5 to TRBJ1-1; no reliable D call. CDR3 length equals 13 residues. V was trimmed by 2 bases and J by 7 bases, leaving 11 bases between them. The germline V gene encodes CDR1 MNHEY and CDR2 SVGAGI. CDR3 protein: CASSYAAGYEAFF. The CDR3 DNA reads TGTGCCAGCAGTTACGCGGCTGGATATGAAGCTTTCTTT.

This clone was observed a handful of times. This chain joins TRBV4-3 and TRBJ1-1; D perhaps matches TRBD1 (5 bases). V was pared by 4 bases and J by 0 bases, with 6 bases between. This CDR3 is 13 amino acids long. Per germline, CDR1 LGHNA and CDR2 YSLEER. This CDR3 is CASSPTVNTEAFF. Written as DNA, the CDR3 is TGCGCCAGCAGCCCGACAGTGAACACTGAAGCTTTCTTT.

The V gene is TRBV19, the J gene TRBJ1-1; 8 nucleotides match TRBD1. The junction had 1 base not matched to a gene; V was cut back by 4 bases and J by 0 bases. CDR3 length: 14 residues. Looked up from germline, CDR1 is LNHDA and CDR2 is SQIVND (reference sequence). CDR3 in amino acids: CASSRDRMNTEAFF. The DNA for the CDR3 is TGTGCCAGTAGTAGGGACAGGATGAACACTGAAGCTTTCTTT.

CDR3 loop: CASRGRDRETYEQYF. As DNA, the CDR3 is TGTGCCAGCAGGGGGAGGGACAGGGAAACCTACGAGCAGTACTTC. The chain combines TRBV28 with TRBJ2-7, with TRBD1 identical over 9 bases. This CDR3 contains 15 residues. Germline-derived CDR1 and CDR2 are MDHEN and SYDVKM. V lost 6 bases to trimming and J lost 2 bases; unmatched junction nucleotides: 8.

The chain is built from TRBV3-1 (or the pseudogene TRBV3-2) and TRBJ1-6, with 11 bases lining up with TRBD1. Per germline, CDR1 LGHDT and CDR2 YNNKEL (reference sequence). The CDR3 contains 15 residues. V lost 3 bases to trimming and J lost 9 bases; unmatched junction nucleotides: 4. The chain's CDR3 is CASSQDRGLSSPLHF. As DNA, the CDR3 is TGTGCCAGCAGCCAGGACAGGGGGCTTAGTTCACCCCTCCACTTT.

The CDR3 protein is CASSLSGGGYEQYF. CDR3 sequence (DNA): TGTGCCAGCAGCTTATCGGGTGGCGGCTACGAGCAGTACTTC. The chain uses TRBV11-2 and TRBJ2-7; no clear D. V lost 2 bases to trimming and J lost 3 bases, with 11 bases between them. The germline V gene encodes CDR1 SGHAT and CDR2 FQNNGV. The CDR3 spans 14 residues.

This rearrangement joins TRBV11-1 to TRBJ2-2; D remains unclear. The CDR3 has 14 amino acids. The germline gives CDR1 SGHAT, CDR2 FQDESV (reference sequence). V lost 5 bases to trimming and J lost 5 bases, with 12 bases between them. This CDR3 reads CASSTTILTGELFF. The CDR3 DNA sequence: TGTGCCAGCAGCACTACGATTTTAACCGGGGAGCTGTTTTTT.

The chain employs TRBV7-2 and TRBJ2-7; 9 bases match TRBD2. CDR3 size: 15 residues. With 5 bases clipped from V and 0 bases from J, the junction kept 5 bases outside the gene matches. Germline V gives CDR1 SGHTA, CDR2 FQGNSA. Here the CDR3 reads CASSRLAVSSYEQYF. The CDR3 nucleotides read TGTGCCAGCAGCAGACTAGCGGTCAGCTCCTACGAGCAGTACTTC.

This chain connects TRBV7-2 to TRBJ2-3; TRBD2 might be the D (6 bases). The V gene lost 5 bases and the J gene lost 6 bases, with 24 bases spanning the gap. CDR3 length: 17 amino acids. Germline V CDR1 and CDR2: SGHTA, FQGNSA. The CDR3 coding sequence is TGTGCCAGCAGCCTCCAAACTAGCCGGACTCCCTTGGATACGCAGTATTTT. Encoded protein: CASSLQTSRTPLDTQYF.